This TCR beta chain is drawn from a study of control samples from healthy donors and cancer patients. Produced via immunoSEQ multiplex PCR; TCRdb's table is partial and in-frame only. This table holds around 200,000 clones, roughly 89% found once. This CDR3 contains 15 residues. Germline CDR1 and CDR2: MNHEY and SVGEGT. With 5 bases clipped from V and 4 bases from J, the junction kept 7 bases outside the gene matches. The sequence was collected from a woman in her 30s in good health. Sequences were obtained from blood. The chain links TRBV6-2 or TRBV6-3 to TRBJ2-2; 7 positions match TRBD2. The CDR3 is CASSRARERTGELFF. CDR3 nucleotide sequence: TGTGCCAGCAGTAGGGCGCGGGAGCGCACCGGGGAGCTGTTTTTT.